This T cell receptor beta chain is drawn from a study of graft-versus-host responses after intestinal transplantation. Note on this clone: Its antigen is currently unknown.

Notes on the study in general: Investigators detected GvH clones in recipient marrow, with some emerging earlier in ileum or blood. Peak circulating GvH clone levels were associated with early post-transplant HvG declines.

Assay: immunoSEQ multiplex PCR; the TCRdb copy retains only in-frame clones and omits some. Of 35,000 to 50,000 clones listed, nearly 95% are singletons. Per germline, CDR1 MNHEY and CDR2 SMNVEV (reference sequence). Trimming removed 4 bases from V and 5 bases from J, with 12 bases in between. This CDR3 region has 13 residues. This TCR derives from a human donor who was the organ donor for an intestinal transplant. The source material was unstimulated CD8+ T cells sorted from spleen or lymph node cells, sampled before transplant. The chain uses TRBV27 and TRBJ2-7; D unresolved. DNA of the CDR3: TGTGCCAGCAGTTACTGGCACCAGGACGAGCAGTACTTC. Its translation is CASSYWHQDEQYF.